One and the same sample provided the 15 T cell receptor beta chains below, sequenced in a study of identical twins. TCRdb re-analysed the 5' RACE reads in MiXCR, keeping a single row per CDR3 protein. The sample lists more than 400,000 distinct CDR3 sequences; roughly 15% were seen once. These data are also associated with another study on yellow fever vaccine responses in identical twins.

The specimen sequenced was CD4+ T cells sorted from blood. All receptors come from a woman aged 18-29 years in good health.

The chain employs TRBV4-1 and TRBJ2-7; no definite D call. V gave up 3 bases and J gave up 5 bases, with 14 bases separating them. The CDR3 is 14 residues long. Germline CDR1 reads MGHRA; CDR2 reads YSYEKL. CDR3 in DNA: TGCGCCAGCAGCCATTCCTGGAGTGGCCACGAGCAGTACTTC. Protein: CASSHSWSGHEQYF.

The chain carries TRBV12-3 or TRBV12-4 and TRBJ1-1; no clear D. The V end lost 0 bases, the J end lost 0 bases, and 11 bases lay between the germline ends. This CDR3 is built from 16 residues. CDR3: CASSLAGSGVNTEAFF. CDR3 coding DNA: TGTGCCAGCAGTTTAGCGGGGTCGGGAGTGAACACTGAAGCTTTCTTT.

The V gene is TRBV6-4, the J gene TRBJ2-5; D remains unclear. V was trimmed by 2 bases and J by 3 bases, leaving 13 bases between them. The CDR3 runs 15 residues. Germline assignment: CDR1 MRHNA and CDR2 SNTAGT. CDR3 DNA: TGTGCCAGCAGTGACCTTCTAGTTAAGGAAGAGACCCAGTACTTC. Residues: CASSDLLVKEETQYF.

V is TRBV3-1 and J is TRBJ1-4, with D perhaps TRBD1 (5 bases). This CDR3 has 20 residues. The V end lost 0 bases, the J end lost 5 bases, and 25 bases lay between the germline ends. The germline CDR1 and CDR2 sequences are LGHDT and YNNKEL (reference sequence). CDR3 loop: CASSQENLPGLSATNEKLFF. The CDR3 nucleotides are TGTGCCAGCAGCCAAGAGAACCTACCGGGACTCTCGGCTACGAATGAAAAACTGTTTTTT.

This clonotype was found a few times. The J gene is TRBJ1-1, the V gene TRBV5-1; 10 bases fit TRBD1. The CDR3 length is 16 residues. The germline V gene has CDR1 SGHRS and CDR2 YFSETQ. Losses at the gene ends were 1 base for V and 5 bases for J; bases not matched to a gene: 8. In DNA, the CDR3 is TGCGCCAGCAGCTTGAACCCCGGGACAGGGGAAACTGAAGCTTTCTTT. This sequence encodes CASSLNPGTGETEAFF.

This clonotype occurred a few times. J is TRBJ2-2 and V is TRBV12-3 or TRBV12-4; 12 bases map to TRBD2. The CDR3 spans 18 residues. V lost 11 bases and J lost 4; bases outside the gene matches: 17. CDR3 coding DNA: TGTGCCTCAACAAACCTCCTAGCGGGAGGGCCTCCCACCGGGGAGCTGTTTTTT. Translating gives CASTNLLAGGPPTGELFF.

The rearrangement uses TRBV2 and TRBJ2-5; the D call may be TRBD1 or TRBD2 (7 bases each). The germline gives CDR1 SNHLY, CDR2 FYNNEI. Trimming removed 0 bases from V and 5 bases from J, with 16 bases in between. The CDR3 runs 16 residues. CDR3 residues: CASSEARRGGWETQYF. Here the CDR3 DNA reads TGTGCCAGCAGTGAAGCGCGCAGGGGGGGCTGGGAGACCCAGTACTTC.

The gene calls are TRBV7-9 and TRBJ2-3, with 9 positions matching TRBD2. Germline assignment: CDR1 SEHNR and CDR2 FQNEAQ (reference sequence). The V gene end was trimmed by 5 bases and the J gene end by 6 bases; junction bases not matched to a gene: 6. This CDR3 has 14 residues. CDR3 nucleotide sequence: TGTGCCAGCAGCGCAGCGGGGGGAGGGGATACGCAGTATTTT. Residues: CASSAAGGGDTQYF.

The V call is TRBV6-1, the J call TRBJ2-7; 7 bases map to TRBD1. Trimming cost V 7 bases and J 5 bases; bases outside gene matches: 11. From germline, CDR1 is MNHNS and CDR2 SASEGT. The CDR3 is 14 residues long. CDR3 DNA: TGTGCCAGCACAAGAATACAGGGGTCTCACGAGCAGTACTTC. Amino acid sequence: CASTRIQGSHEQYF.

The table lists this clonotype with a count of one. The chain couples TRBV13 to TRBJ1-2; D perhaps matches TRBD1 (5 bases). CDR1 is PRHDT, CDR2 FYEKMQ, per germline (reference sequence). CDR3 length equals 15 residues. Trimming left V 2 bases short and J 4 bases short, with 14 bases between. The CDR3 region is CASSLRAGAPYGYTF. CDR3 nucleotides: TGTGCCAGCAGCTTAAGGGCCGGGGCCCCCTATGGCTACACCTTC.

The chain recombines TRBV7-8 with TRBJ1-1; 7 nucleotides align to TRBD1. Looked up from germline, CDR1 is SGHVS and CDR2 is FQNEAQ. The CDR3 has 14 amino acids. The V and J ends lost 1 base and 4 bases, in that order; junction bases with no gene match: 3. Here the CDR3 reads CASSLDRGLTEAFF. Here the CDR3 DNA reads TGTGCCAGCAGCTTAGATAGGGGGCTCACTGAAGCTTTCTTT. The whole variable domain, remainder taken from reference TRBV7-8 and TRBJ1-1, is GAGVSQSPRYKVAKRGQDVALRCDPISGHVSLFWYQQALGQGPEFLTYFQNEAQLDKSGLPSDRFFAERPEGSVSTLKIQRTQQEDSAVYLCASSLDRGLTEAFFGQGTRLTVV.

The rearrangement uses TRBV12-3 or TRBV12-4 and TRBJ1-4; possible D gene TRBD1, 5 bases. This CDR3 region has 14 residues. V lost 4 bases, J lost 5 bases, and 11 bases lay in between. CDR3 loop: CASSSTVLNEKLFF. In DNA, the CDR3 is TGTGCCAGCAGTTCGACAGTGTTAAATGAAAAACTGTTTTTT.

This clonotype was detected only once. The chain carries TRBV29-1 and TRBJ1-6; possibly TRBD1 for D (5 bases). CDR1 and CDR2 from the germline V gene are SQVTM and ANQGSEA. Trimming pared 6 bases from V and 4 bases from J, leaving 10 bases between. This CDR3 is 13 amino acids long. The CDR3: CSVGAGYNSPLHF. DNA for the CDR3: TGCAGCGTCGGGGCGGGGTATAATTCACCCCTCCACTTT.

This clonotype was seen a few times. The gene calls are TRBV20-1 and TRBJ2-7, with D maybe TRBD2 (5 bases). The CDR3 consists of 18 residues. The V gene's germline CDR1 is DFQATT and CDR2 SNEGSKA (reference sequence). V lost 1 base, J lost 3 bases, and 25 bases lay in between. The CDR3 DNA reads TGCAGTGCTAGAGTTGCCGAGCGGCGGACGGAACTGGGCTACGAGCAGTACGTC. It codes for CSARVAERRTELGYEQYV.

CDR3 sequence (DNA): TGCAGCGTTGCCCTACAGGGCCGGGAGACCCAGTACTTC. Its protein product is CSVALQGRETQYF. V gene TRBV29-1 combines with J gene TRBJ2-5; TRBD1 might be the D (6 bases). Germline values: CDR1 SQVTM, CDR2 ANQGSEA. The CDR3 covers 13 residues. V was shortened by 4 bases and J by 5 bases, with 14 bases between the two germline ends.